Reported below is one T cell receptor (beta chain). Its antigen is still unknown. The CDR3 runs 14 residues. V lost 3 bases to trimming and J lost 0 bases, with 9 bases between them. Germline V gene sequence: CDR1 MDHEN, CDR2 SYDVKM. The sample comes from a study of cytomegalovirus exposure and HLA in healthy donors. Points from the study as a whole: Earlier analysis yielded a pattern in which most TCR beta V segments were productive about 90% or about 30% of the time.

PCR involved 60 Vbeta and 13 Jbeta primers. Sequenced by immunoSEQ multiplex PCR; TCRdb stores in-frame clones only, minus some. The data show roughly 100,000 clones, 55% to 70% seen once. This clonotype originated in a woman between 45 and 60 years old in good health and CMV-seropositive. The material sequenced was PBMCs. The chain recombines TRBV28 with TRBJ2-7, with D tentatively TRBD2 (5 bases). The CDR3 DNA follows: TGTGCCAGCAGTTTCCGGGGTAGCTCCTACGAGCAGTACTTC. Translation: CASSFRGSSYEQYF.